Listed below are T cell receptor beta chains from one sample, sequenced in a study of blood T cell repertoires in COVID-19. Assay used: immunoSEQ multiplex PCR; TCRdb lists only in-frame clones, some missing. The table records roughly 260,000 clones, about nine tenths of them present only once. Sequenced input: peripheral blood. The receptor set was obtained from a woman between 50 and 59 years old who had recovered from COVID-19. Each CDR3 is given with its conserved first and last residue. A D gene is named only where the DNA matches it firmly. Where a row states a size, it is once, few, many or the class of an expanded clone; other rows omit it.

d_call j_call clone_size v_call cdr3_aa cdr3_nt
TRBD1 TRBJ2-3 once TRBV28 CASSPRTGGTDTQYF TGTGCCAGCAGCCCCCGGACAGGGGGAACAGATACGCAGTATTTT
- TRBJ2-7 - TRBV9 CASSLAPSSYEQYF TGTGCCAGCAGTTTAGCGCCAAGCTCCTACGAGCAGTACTTC
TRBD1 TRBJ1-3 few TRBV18 CASSQSTGGAGNTIYF TGTGCCAGCTCACAATCGACAGGGGGAGCGGGAAACACCATATATTTT
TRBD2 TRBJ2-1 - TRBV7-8 CASSWRAGGLPRRNEQFF TGTGCCAGCAGCTGGCGGGCGGGGGGACTACCTAGGAGGAATGAGCAGTTCTTC
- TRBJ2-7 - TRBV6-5 CASSLQGGSYEQYF TGTGCCAGCAGTTTACAGGGTGGCTCCTACGAGCAGTACTTC
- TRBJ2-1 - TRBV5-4 CASSLIALRRNNEQFF TGTGCCAGCAGCTTGATAGCACTTCGAAGGAACAATGAGCAGTTCTTC
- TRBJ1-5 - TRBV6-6 CASSPGQRNQPQHF TGTGCCAGCAGTCCCGGACAGCGCAATCAGCCCCAGCATTTT
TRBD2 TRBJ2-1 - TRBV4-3 CASSQDAGGGNEQFF TGCGCCAGCAGCCAAGATGCGGGAGGGGGCAATGAGCAGTTCTTC
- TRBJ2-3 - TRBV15 CATSQTGFGSDTQYF TGTGCCACCAGCCAAACAGGGTTCGGGTCAGATACGCAGTATTTT
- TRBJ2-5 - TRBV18 CASSPPGAQETQYF TGTGCCAGCTCACCACCTGGGGCTCAAGAGACCCAGTACTTC
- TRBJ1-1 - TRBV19 CASSMGPLENTEAFF TGTGCCAGTAGTATGGGGCCGTTGGAGAACACTGAAGCTTTCTTT
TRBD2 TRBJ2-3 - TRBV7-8 CASSLSGRYTDTQYF TGTGCCAGCAGCTTAAGCGGGAGGTACACAGATACGCAGTATTTT
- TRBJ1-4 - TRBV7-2 CASSFRTAEKLFF TGTGCCAGCAGCTTTCGGACAGCCGAAAAACTGTTTTTT
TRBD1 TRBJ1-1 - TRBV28 CASSPPTGMNTEAFF TGTGCCAGCAGTCCCCCGACAGGGATGAACACTGAAGCTTTCTTT
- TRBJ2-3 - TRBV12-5 CASGSGTTSTDTQYF TGTGCTAGTGGTTCAGGAACCACTAGCACAGATACGCAGTATTTT
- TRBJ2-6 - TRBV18 CASSRTIGANVLTF TGTGCCAGCTCACGGACTATCGGGGCCAACGTCCTGACTTTC
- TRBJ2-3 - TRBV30 CGAGPMDTQYF TGTGGGGCGGGACCTATGGATACGCAGTATTTT
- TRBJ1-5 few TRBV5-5 CASSLAGGNQPQHF TGTGCCAGCAGCTTGGCAGGGGGCAATCAGCCCCAGCATTTT
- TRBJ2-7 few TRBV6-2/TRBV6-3 CASSLFQTRHTLSYEQYF TGTGCCAGCAGCCTATTCCAGACCAGGCACACCCTCTCCTACGAGCAGTACTTC
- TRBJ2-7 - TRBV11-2 CASSHRSYEQYF TGTGCCAGCAGCCACCGGTCCTACGAGCAGTACTTC
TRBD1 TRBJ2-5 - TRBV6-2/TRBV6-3 CASSRTGGAGNGETQYF TGTGCCAGCAGCCGTACAGGGGGCGCCGGGAACGGGGAGACCCAGTACTTC
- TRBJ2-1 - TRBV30 CAWRPGHTYNEQFF TGTGCCTGGAGACCGGGACACACATACAATGAGCAGTTCTTC
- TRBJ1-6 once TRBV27 CASSMLNSPLHF TGTGCCAGCAGTATGCTAAATTCACCCCTCCACTTT
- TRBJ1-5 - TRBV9 CASSVAPGQPQHF TGTGCCAGCAGCGTAGCCCCAGGGCAGCCCCAGCATTTT
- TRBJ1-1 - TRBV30 CAWRTDSLEAEAFF TGTGCCTGGAGGACGGACAGCCTGGAGGCTGAAGCTTTCTTT
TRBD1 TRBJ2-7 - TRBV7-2 CASSRGQGLGSEREQYF TGTGCCAGCAGCCGCGGACAGGGCCTGGGGTCTGAGCGAGAGCAGTACTTC
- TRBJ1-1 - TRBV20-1 CSASNSMNTEAFF TGCAGTGCTAGTAACAGTATGAACACTGAAGCTTTCTTT
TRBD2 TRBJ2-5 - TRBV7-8 CAGATSGTWETQYF TGTGCCGGGGCTACTAGCGGGACGTGGGAGACCCAGTACTTC
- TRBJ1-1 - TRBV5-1 CASSFRNSHEAFF TGCGCCAGCAGCTTCCGCAACAGTCATGAAGCTTTCTTT
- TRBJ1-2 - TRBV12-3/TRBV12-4 CASSLSQGRGYTF TGTGCCAGCAGTTTGTCTCAGGGTCGGGGCTACACCTTC
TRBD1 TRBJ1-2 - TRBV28 CASRLLQGYPYGYTF TGTGCCAGCAGGCTTCTACAGGGGTACCCTTATGGCTACACCTTC
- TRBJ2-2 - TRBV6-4 CASSETPGQNTGELFF TGTGCCAGCAGTGAAACCCCGGGACAGAACACCGGGGAGCTGTTTTTT
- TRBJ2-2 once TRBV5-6 CASSFQDLMNTGELFF TGTGCCAGCAGCTTCCAAGACTTAATGAACACCGGGGAGCTGTTTTTT
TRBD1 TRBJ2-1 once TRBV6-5 CASTAGTGTYNEQFF TGTGCCAGCACCGCCGGGACAGGGACCTACAATGAGCAGTTCTTC
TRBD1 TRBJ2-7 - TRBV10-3 CAISRDREEGEQYF TGTGCCATCAGTAGAGACAGGGAAGAGGGCGAGCAGTACTTC
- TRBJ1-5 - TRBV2 CASSEDRQVNQPQHF TGTGCCAGCAGTGAAGACAGACAAGTTAATCAGCCCCAGCATTTT
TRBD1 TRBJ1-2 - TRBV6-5 CASSPDRRYGYTF TGTGCCAGCAGTCCGGACAGGCGCTATGGCTACACCTTC
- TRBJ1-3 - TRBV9 CASSVGAGFTEGNTIYF TGTGCCAGCAGCGTAGGTGCGGGCTTTACGGAGGGAAACACCATATATTTT
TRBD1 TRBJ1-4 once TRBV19 CASKQGASNLRNEKLFF TGTGCCAGTAAACAGGGGGCGTCAAATCTAAGGAATGAAAAACTGTTTTTT
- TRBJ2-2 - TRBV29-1 CSVYIPGFTGELFF TGCAGCGTTTACATTCCAGGGTTTACCGGGGAGCTGTTTTTT
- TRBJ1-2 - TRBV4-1 CASSPLTASFNYGYTF TGCGCCAGCAGCCCACTGACAGCATCCTTCAACTATGGCTACACCTTC
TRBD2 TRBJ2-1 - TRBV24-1 CATSSMTGTSYNEQFF TGTGCCACCAGTTCAATGACCGGGACTAGCTACAATGAGCAGTTCTTC
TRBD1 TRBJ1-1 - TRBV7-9 CASSPITGQGRRDTEAFF TGTGCCAGCAGCCCAATTACGGGACAGGGAAGGCGGGACACTGAAGCTTTCTTT
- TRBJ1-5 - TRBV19 CASSMRPTSNQPQHF TGTGCCAGTAGTATGAGGCCTACTAGCAATCAGCCCCAGCATTTT
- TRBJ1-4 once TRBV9 CASSVESAAWEKLFF TGTGCCAGCAGCGTAGAGTCGGCGGCCTGGGAAAAACTGTTTTTT
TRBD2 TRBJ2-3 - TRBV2 CAGGGSTDTQYF TGTGCCGGCGGGGGGAGCACAGATACGCAGTATTTT
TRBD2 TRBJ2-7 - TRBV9 CASSGLAGGAQYF TGTGCCAGCAGCGGACTAGCGGGAGGAGCGCAGTACTTC
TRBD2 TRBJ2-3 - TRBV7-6 CASSLRQSSGRSDTQYF TGTGCCAGCAGCTTACGGCAGTCTAGCGGGAGATCAGATACGCAGTATTTT
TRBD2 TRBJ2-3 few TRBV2 CASSGRPGLADTDTQYF TGTGCCAGCAGTGGCCGGCCGGGACTAGCGGACACAGATACGCAGTATTTT
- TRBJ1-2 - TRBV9 CASKAGYGYTF TGTGCCAGCAAGGCAGGCTATGGCTACACCTTC
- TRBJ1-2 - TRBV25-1 CASRGGPERGYTF TGTGCCAGCAGAGGCGGGCCCGAACGTGGCTACACCTTC
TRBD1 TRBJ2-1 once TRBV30 CAWSRGQPYNEQFF TGTGCCTGGAGTAGGGGACAGCCCTACAATGAGCAGTTCTTC
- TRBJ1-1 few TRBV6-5 CASSRLIPGNAEAFF TGTGCCAGCAGCCGCCTGATTCCAGGCAACGCTGAAGCTTTCTTT
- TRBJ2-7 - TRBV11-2 CASSLETAYEQYF TGTGCCAGCAGCTTAGAAACGGCCTACGAGCAGTACTTC
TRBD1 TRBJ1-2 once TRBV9 CASSVDRVGGYTF TGTGCCAGCAGCGTTGACAGGGTCGGCGGCTACACCTTC